The rows below give T cell receptor beta chains drawn from one sample of a study of cytomegalovirus exposure and HLA in healthy donors. Profiling relied on immunoSEQ multiplex PCR, and the TCRdb table lists in-frame clones only, not all of them. The repertoire has some 170,000 clones, over 65% of them found once; the top ten carry 3.7%. Sequencing was done on a sample of PBMCs. The source of these receptors is a woman aged 55-69 years in good health and CMV-seropositive. Both conserved end residues are part of each CDR3. The D gene is left open where the match is weak. Only part of the rows carry a size: once, few, many, or a class if the clone is expanded.

D gene | J gene | clone size | V gene | CDR3 DNA | CDR3 protein
TRBD1 | TRBJ1-1 | - | TRBV10-3 | TGTGCCATCAGTGGATCAGGGGGGAACACTGAAGCTTTCTTT | CAISGSGGNTEAFF
- | TRBJ2-1 | - | TRBV4-2 | TGTGCCAGCAGCCAAGACCTCGAGGGTGAGCAGTTCTTC | CASSQDLEGEQFF
TRBD2 | TRBJ2-1 | few | TRBV18 | TGTGCCAGCTCACCCGGGACTAGCGACTACAATGAGCAGTTCTTC | CASSPGTSDYNEQFF
- | TRBJ1-6 | - | TRBV27 | TGTGCCAGCAGTTCAAACAGGCCAAATTCACCCCTCCACTTT | CASSSNRPNSPLHF
TRBD1 | TRBJ1-1 | few | TRBV19 | TGTGCCAGTACCTTATCAGGGGGTGCGAACACTGAAGCTTTCTTT | CASTLSGGANTEAFF
- | TRBJ1-2 | - | TRBV7-2 | TGTGCCAGCAGCTCTTGGGGGGGCGCGGGGGGCTACACCTTC | CASSSWGGAGGYTF
TRBD1 | TRBJ2-1 | - | TRBV7-6 | TGTGCCAGCAGCTCGCGGACAGGGGAAAATGAGCAGTTCTTC | CASSSRTGENEQFF
- | TRBJ1-3 | few | TRBV19 | TGTGCCAGTAGTATTAGGGGATCTGGAAACACCATATATTTT | CASSIRGSGNTIYF
- | TRBJ1-2 | - | TRBV30 | TGTGCCTGGAGTGGGGGTATATCTCAGGGTAACTATGGCTACACCTTC | CAWSGGISQGNYGYTF
- | TRBJ2-1 | once | TRBV19 | TGTGCCAGTAGTACTCAACAGGGCTACTCCTACAATGAGCAGTTCTTC | CASSTQQGYSYNEQFF
- | TRBJ1-1 | - | TRBV5-1 | TGCGCCAGCAGCCCGTTTTCAGAGAACACTGAAGCTTTCTTT | CASSPFSENTEAFF
TRBD2 | TRBJ2-5 | - | TRBV7-7 | TGTGCTAGCAGCCGCCCGGGGGGTAGCGAGACCCAGTACTTC | CASSRPGGSETQYF
- | TRBJ1-6 | - | TRBV7-8 | TGTGCCAGCACCTGGGGGAAGGGGGATTCACCCCTCCACTTT | CASTWGKGDSPLHF
- | TRBJ2-3 | few | TRBV10-3 | TGTGCCATCAGCCCAACAGGCACAGATACGCAGTATTTT | CAISPTGTDTQYF
TRBD1 | TRBJ1-2 | few | TRBV29-1 | TGCAGCGTTGAAGGGCAGGGGGCGCGGGGCTACACCTTC | CSVEGQGARGYTF
TRBD1 | TRBJ1-4 | - | TRBV5-6 | TGTGCCAGCAGCCGACAGGGGCTTATTGTTGCAACTAATGAAAAACTGTTTTTT | CASSRQGLIVATNEKLFF
TRBD2 | TRBJ2-5 | - | TRBV5-4 | TGTGCCAGCAGCTTTCCTAGCGGGAGGGAACAAGAGACCCAGTACTTC | CASSFPSGREQETQYF
- | TRBJ2-5 | - | TRBV7-2 | TGTGCCAGCAGCCCTAGTGTGGGAGCATCAGAGACCCAGTACTTC | CASSPSVGASETQYF
TRBD1 | TRBJ1-1 | - | TRBV7-2 | TGTGCCAGCAGCCGGGACAGGAACACTGAAGCTTTCTTT | CASSRDRNTEAFF
- | TRBJ1-6 | - | TRBV18 | TGTGCCAGCTCACCAGGCTCGGACAGTGATTCACCCCTCCACTTT | CASSPGSDSDSPLHF
- | TRBJ1-1 | few | TRBV7-8 | TGTGCCAGCTGCCTCTTGGGCATCAGGGACACTGAAGCTTTCTTT | CASCLLGIRDTEAFF